This T cell receptor beta chain emerged from a study of blood T cell repertoires in COVID-19. For the study at large: COVID-19 samples collected from the United States, Italy and Spain covered acute and convalescent phases. The cDNA or gDNA used as material had been derived from T cells, B-cell-depleted T cells, or PBMCs.

Germline assignment: CDR1 MGHRA and CDR2 YSYEKL. Trimming removed 0 bases at V and 3 bases at J, with 6 bases between. CDR3 length equals 13 residues. The protocol was immunoSEQ multiplex PCR, while the TCRdb copy is restricted to in-frame clones and leaves out a portion. Counted here are some 190,000 clones, about four fifths occurring once; the ten biggest clones make up about 3.2%. In terms of age and location, participants ranged from roughly 18 to 95 years and lived in 24 US areas. Clinical history reported by participants formed the basis on which cohorts were assigned. Sequencing input: PBMCs or T cells enriched from blood (not recorded which). This clonotype was obtained from a woman aged 25-40 years who had been exposed to COVID-19. The chain couples TRBV4-1 to TRBJ2-7; D call uncertain. For the CDR3, the DNA is TGCGCCAGCAGCCAAGATAGAGGCTACGAGCAGTACTTC. Its protein product is CASSQDRGYEQYF.